The rows below give T cell receptor beta chains drawn from one sample of a study of cytomegalovirus exposure and HLA in healthy donors. Sequenced by immunoSEQ multiplex PCR; TCRdb stores in-frame clones only, minus some. The sample shows about 200,000 clones, around 80% of them seen only once. Sequencing was performed on PBMCs. The receptors here all came from a man younger than 45 in good health and CMV-seronegative. Both conserved end residues are trimmed from each CDR3.

v_call	j_call	cdr3_aa
TRBV28	TRBJ1-2	ASSLTARVYGYT
TRBV5-1	TRBJ2-1	ASSLGQGGFNEQF
TRBV7-2	TRBJ2-7	ASSSLSGGASEQY
TRBV9	TRBJ2-4	ASSVANRGIQY
TRBV28	TRBJ2-3	ASSGVWISGDTQY
TRBV10-1	TRBJ2-1	ASSESKRGPYNEQF
TRBV6-5	TRBJ2-4	ASSYAAKNIQY
TRBV28	TRBJ2-5	ASSLGYEETQY
TRBV5-1	TRBJ2-2	ASSFGVGGSNTGELF
TRBV4-1	-	ASSSRDRGYEQY
TRBV5-1	TRBJ2-7	ASSLEVWVRREQY
TRBV5-5	TRBJ1-3	ASSLDPGGNTIY
TRBV2	TRBJ2-3	ASSDSGGPDTQY
TRBV7-9	TRBJ2-2	ASSPGGELF
TRBV19	TRBJ2-5	ASSSRQVQETQY
TRBV27	TRBJ2-1	ASSKLAGGSSYNEQF
TRBV2	TRBJ1-3	ASTLDSGNTIY
TRBV19	TRBJ2-1	ASSGTLRSYNEQF
TRBV14	TRBJ2-1	ASSRGIGTPYEQF
TRBV6-5	TRBJ2-5	ASSYQGNQETQY
TRBV5-1	TRBJ1-1	ASSWGHLNTEAF
TRBV7-2	TRBJ1-1	ASSLEGQGALPF
TRBV5-1	TRBJ2-1	ASSLAGGPFNEQF
TRBV4-3	TRBJ1-2	ASSQVRTGGSGYT
TRBV7-9	TRBJ1-1	ASTPLSGRNTEAF
TRBV19	TRBJ1-5	ASLNPTGGGQPQH
TRBV27	TRBJ2-7	ASSLSLANPYEQY
TRBV11-2	TRBJ2-7	ASSFGGVNYEQY
TRBV19	TRBJ2-3	ASAIAGGNTDTQY
TRBV16	TRBJ1-4	ASSPPRGRDEKLF
TRBV2	TRBJ1-5	ASSESGTSYSNQPQH
TRBV2	TRBJ1-6	ASSVESSYNSPLH
TRBV27	TRBJ1-3	ASSLGQGTGNTIY
TRBV5-4	TRBJ2-5	ASSFGGVGETQY
TRBV10-2	TRBJ1-2	ASEGRGSLYGYT
TRBV11-2	TRBJ2-7	ASSFPLAGGFYEQY
TRBV2	TRBJ2-7	ASRGTSMGSYEQY
TRBV27	TRBJ2-3	ASSTTSGGALRTDTQY
TRBV5-1	TRBJ1-2	ASSSVTGGSLGYT
TRBV27	TRBJ2-2	ASSNEAGVVGELF
TRBV6-5	TRBJ2-3	ASRRGELRDTQY
TRBV29-1	TRBJ2-5	SACLQLDETQY
TRBV2	TRBJ2-7	ASITDRETYEQY
TRBV5-1	TRBJ1-4	ASSRQGTDEKLF
TRBV11-2	TRBJ2-3	ASSIAGATDTQY
TRBV6-5	TRBJ1-1	ASTYGGNTEAF
TRBV7-9	TRBJ1-1	ASSLPGTGNTEAF
TRBV6-5	TRBJ1-2	ASSYQGHRGNYGYT
TRBV5-1	TRBJ1-5	ASSLSGGSNQPQH
TRBV7-2	TRBJ2-6	ASSKDGQAPSGANVLT
TRBV9	TRBJ1-2	ASSVGAGDGYT
TRBV7-9	TRBJ2-5	ASSRGLAGRETQY
TRBV5-1	TRBJ1-3	ASSLDRAGNTIY
TRBV11-3	TRBJ2-5	ASSHSGSRQETQY
TRBV10-1	TRBJ1-1	ASSAQDNTEAF